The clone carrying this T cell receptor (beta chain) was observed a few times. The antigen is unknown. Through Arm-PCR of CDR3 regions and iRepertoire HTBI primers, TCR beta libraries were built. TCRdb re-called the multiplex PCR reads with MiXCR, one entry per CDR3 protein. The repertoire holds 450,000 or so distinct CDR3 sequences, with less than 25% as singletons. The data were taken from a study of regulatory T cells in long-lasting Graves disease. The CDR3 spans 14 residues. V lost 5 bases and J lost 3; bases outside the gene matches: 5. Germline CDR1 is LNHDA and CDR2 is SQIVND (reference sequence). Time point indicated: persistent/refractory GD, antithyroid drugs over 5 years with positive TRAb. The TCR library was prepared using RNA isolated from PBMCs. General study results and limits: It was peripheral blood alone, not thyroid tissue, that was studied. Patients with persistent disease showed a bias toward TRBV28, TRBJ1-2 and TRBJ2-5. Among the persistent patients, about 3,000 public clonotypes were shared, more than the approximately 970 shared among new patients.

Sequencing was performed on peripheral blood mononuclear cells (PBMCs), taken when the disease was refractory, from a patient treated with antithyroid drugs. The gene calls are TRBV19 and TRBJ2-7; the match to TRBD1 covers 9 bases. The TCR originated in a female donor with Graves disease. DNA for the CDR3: TGTGCCAGTAGTGTGGGGGACAGGGTCTACGAGCAGTACTTC. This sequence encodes CASSVGDRVYEQYF.